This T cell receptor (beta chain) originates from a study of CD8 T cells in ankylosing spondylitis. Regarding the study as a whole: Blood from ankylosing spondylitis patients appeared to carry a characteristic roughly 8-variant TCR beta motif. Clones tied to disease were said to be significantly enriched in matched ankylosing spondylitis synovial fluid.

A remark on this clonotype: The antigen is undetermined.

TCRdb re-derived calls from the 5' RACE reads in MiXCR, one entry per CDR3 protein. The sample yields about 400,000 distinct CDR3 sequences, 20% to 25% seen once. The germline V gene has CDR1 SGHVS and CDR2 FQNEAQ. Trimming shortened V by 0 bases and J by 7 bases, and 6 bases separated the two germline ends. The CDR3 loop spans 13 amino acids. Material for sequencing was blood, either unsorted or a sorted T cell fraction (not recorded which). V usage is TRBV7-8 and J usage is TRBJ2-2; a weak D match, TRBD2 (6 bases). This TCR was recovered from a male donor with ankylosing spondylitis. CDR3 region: CASSLARGGELFF. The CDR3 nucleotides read TGTGCCAGCAGCTTAGCGCGGGGCGGGGAGCTGTTTTTT.